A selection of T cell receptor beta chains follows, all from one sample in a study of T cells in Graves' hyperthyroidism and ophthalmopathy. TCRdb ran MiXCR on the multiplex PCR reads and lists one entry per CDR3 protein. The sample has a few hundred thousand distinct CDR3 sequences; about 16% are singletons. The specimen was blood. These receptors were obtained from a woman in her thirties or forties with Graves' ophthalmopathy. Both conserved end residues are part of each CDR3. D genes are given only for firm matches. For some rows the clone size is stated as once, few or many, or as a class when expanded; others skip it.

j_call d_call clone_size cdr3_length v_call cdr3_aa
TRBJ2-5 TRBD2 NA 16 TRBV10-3 CAISGRLAGNQETQYF
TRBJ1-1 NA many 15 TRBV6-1 CASTRSGRDWTEAFF
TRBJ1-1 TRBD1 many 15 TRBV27 CASSPGQVTNTEAFF
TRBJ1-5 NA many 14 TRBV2 CASSESQGGEPQHF
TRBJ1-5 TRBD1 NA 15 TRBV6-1 CASRGGQQSNQPQHF
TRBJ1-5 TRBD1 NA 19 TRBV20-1 CSARVLGTARGSGNRPQHF
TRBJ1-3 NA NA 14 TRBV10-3 CAISDGSSGNTIYF
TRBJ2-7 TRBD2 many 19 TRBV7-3 CASSSRITSGRPFLYEQYF
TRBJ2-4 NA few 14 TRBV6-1 CASMEAGSGNIQYF
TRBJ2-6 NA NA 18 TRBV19 CASSLQGGRRSGANVLTF
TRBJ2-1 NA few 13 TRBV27 CASSLDNYNEQFF
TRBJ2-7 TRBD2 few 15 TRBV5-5 CASSSSGPPGGEQYF
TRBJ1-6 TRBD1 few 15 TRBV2 CASSGQGQRGSPLHF
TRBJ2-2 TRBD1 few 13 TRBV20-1 CSTRQGTTGELFF
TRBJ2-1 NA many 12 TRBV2 CASSEPYNEQFF
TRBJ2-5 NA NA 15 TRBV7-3 CASRPNRLVQETQYF
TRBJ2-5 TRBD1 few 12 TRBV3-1 CASSQGGGSQYF
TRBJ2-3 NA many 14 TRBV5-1 CASSLSNPPDTQYF
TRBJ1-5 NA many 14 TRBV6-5 CASSYYRGGGPQHF
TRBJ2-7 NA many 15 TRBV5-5 CASSPTTLSSYEQYF
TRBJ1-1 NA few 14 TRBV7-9 CASSSRQKNTEAFF
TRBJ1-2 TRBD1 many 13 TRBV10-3 CAISVTGDYGYTF
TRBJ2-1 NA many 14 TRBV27 CASSLLGPAYEQFF
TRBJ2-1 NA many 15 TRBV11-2 CASSLARGLYNEQFF
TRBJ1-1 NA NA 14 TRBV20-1 CSAQGSQLRTEAFF
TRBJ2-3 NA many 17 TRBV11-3 CASSLESWGGTTDTQYF
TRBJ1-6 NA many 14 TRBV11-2 CASSFGGNNSPLHF
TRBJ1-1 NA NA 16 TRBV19 CASSHPGRGRVTEAFF
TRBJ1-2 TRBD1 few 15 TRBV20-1 CSARSPGQGAGGYTF
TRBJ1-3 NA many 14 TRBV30 CAWTGQPSGNTIYF
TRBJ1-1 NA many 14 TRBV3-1 CASSQSGIGTEAFF
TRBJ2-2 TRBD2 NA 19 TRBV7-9 CASSSIGLAGVGNTGELFF
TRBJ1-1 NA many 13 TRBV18 CASSPRGATEAFF
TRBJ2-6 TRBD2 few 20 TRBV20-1 CSASAGLAGGPFFGANVLTF
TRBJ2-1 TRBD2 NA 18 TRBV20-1 CSARHFALAGGRYNEQFF
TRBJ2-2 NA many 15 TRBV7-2 CASSLQPLNTGELFF
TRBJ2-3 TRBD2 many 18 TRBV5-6 CASSFRTGGYRSTDTQYF
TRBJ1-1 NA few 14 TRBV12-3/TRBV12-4 CASSRDTRGTEAFF
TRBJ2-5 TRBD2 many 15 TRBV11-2 CASSLWAGVKETQYF
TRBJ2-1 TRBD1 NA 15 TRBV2 CASSGQGLVGDEQFF
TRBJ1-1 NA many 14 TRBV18 CASSPMGVNTEAFF
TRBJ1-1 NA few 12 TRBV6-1 CASRQGGGEAFF
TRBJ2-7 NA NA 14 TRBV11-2 CASPRADQSHEQYF
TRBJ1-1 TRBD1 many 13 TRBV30 CAWRGTGGTEAFF
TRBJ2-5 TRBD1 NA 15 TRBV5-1 CASSLDFNRGETQYF
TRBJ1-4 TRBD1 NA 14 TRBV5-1 CTSSPGQGNEKLFF
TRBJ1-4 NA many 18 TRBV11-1 CASSLGATGQTGSEKLFF
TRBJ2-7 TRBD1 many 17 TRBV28 CASSFGPRTGAGYEQYF
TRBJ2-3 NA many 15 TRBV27 CASSLQDSSTDTQYF
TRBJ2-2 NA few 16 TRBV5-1 CASSLGPFANTGELFF